A single sample is the source of the 30 T cell receptor beta chains below, sequenced in a study of cytomegalovirus exposure and HLA in healthy donors. Clones were sequenced by immunoSEQ multiplex PCR, and TCRdb holds only the in-frame ones, with some missing. The sample includes hundreds of thousands of clones, around 88% seen only once; the top ten take around 1.2%. The sample consisted of PBMCs. These receptors all stem from a woman younger than 45 in good health and CMV-seropositive.

This clone has more than one count but fewer than ten. This chain links TRBV18 with TRBJ2-2, with unresolved D. Germline CDR1 KGHSH, CDR2 LQKENI. The CDR3 length is 15 residues. The ends were cut back, 3 bases at V and 0 bases at J, with 8 bases in the middle. The CDR3, as DNA: TGTGCCAGCTCACCGCCTATAGCGAACACCGGGGAGCTGTTTTTT. Translation: CASSPPIANTGELFF.

V is TRBV5-1 and J is TRBJ2-7, with 7 bases fitting TRBD1. This CDR3 spans 14 amino acids. The germline gives CDR1 SGHRS, CDR2 YFSETQ. After removal of 9 bases from V and 0 bases from J, the junction contained 9 bases not matched to a gene. The CDR3 region is CATRPGTDSYEQYF. The CDR3 bases are TGCGCCACCAGACCCGGGACAGACTCCTACGAGCAGTACTTC.

The chain has TRBV5-6 and TRBJ2-5; no reliable D call. The germline V and J ends were trimmed by 2 bases and 1 base, with 9 bases remaining between them. The CDR3 totals 14 residues. CDR1 SGHDT and CDR2 YYEEEE come from the germline V gene. The CDR3 region has the DNA TGTGCCAGCAGCTTTGACACCCTCCAAGAGACCCAGTACTTC. It encodes CASSFDTLQETQYF.

The rearrangement uses TRBV5-4 and TRBJ2-7, with 15 positions matching TRBD2. J gave up 6 bases and V 4 bases, and 8 bases lay outside the gene matches. Germline V CDR1 and CDR2: SGHNT, YYREEE (reference sequence). The CDR3 is 16 amino acids. The CDR3 DNA is TGTGCCAGCAGCATAGGGACTAGCGGGAGGATAGGCGAGCAGTACTTC. This sequence encodes CASSIGTSGRIGEQYF.

This clone has only a few counts. The chain couples TRBV6-1 to TRBJ2-7; possible D gene TRBD1, 6 bases. In germline, CDR1 is MNHNS, CDR2 SASEGT. This CDR3 has 14 residues. The V end lost 1 base, the J end lost 2 bases, and 9 bases lay between the germline ends. CDR3 in amino acids: CASSEGRGTYEQYF. The CDR3 DNA is TGTGCCAGCAGTGAAGGAAGGGGGACCTACGAGCAGTACTTC.

The rearrangement links TRBV28 to TRBJ1-1; TRBD1 might be the D (5 bases). Deletions cut 3 bases from V and 1 base from J, with 24 bases between. The CDR3 has 19 amino acids. CDR1 is MDHEN and CDR2 is SYDVKM in the germline V gene. In nucleotides, the CDR3 is TGTGCCAGCAGTTTCGAGGCAGCTGGGGCGGGATTATGGAACACTGAAGCTTTCTTT. Translated: CASSFEAAGAGLWNTEAFF.

The chain combines TRBV7-2 with TRBJ2-1; 7 bases are shared with TRBD2. The CDR3 is 18 amino acids. Per the germline V gene, CDR1 is SGHTA and CDR2 is FQGNSA. V trimming: 1 base; J trimming: 5 bases; junction bases outside the gene matches: 14. The CDR3: CASSLGVAGPSRNNEQFF. The CDR3 DNA reads as TGTGCCAGCAGCTTAGGGGTAGCGGGTCCATCCAGAAACAATGAGCAGTTCTTC.

J is TRBJ1-5 and V is TRBV28, with D possibly matching TRBD1 (5 bases). Trimming removed 5 bases from V and 0 bases from J, with 23 bases in between. Germline lookup yields CDR1 MDHEN and CDR2 SYDVKM. The CDR3 contains 19 residues. DNA of the CDR3: TGTGCCAGCAGTACAGGAGGAGGGTTGACCGTTTATAGCAATCAGCCCCAGCATTTT. This codes for CASSTGGGLTVYSNQPQHF.

The chain recombines TRBV5-6 with TRBJ2-3, with a possible D match to TRBD2 (5 bases). Per the germline V gene, CDR1 is SGHDT and CDR2 is YYEEEE. The CDR3 contains 15 residues. V was cut by 4 bases and J by 3 bases, with 15 bases left in between. The CDR3 reads CASSIRPGITDTQYF. The CDR3 coding sequence is TGTGCCAGCAGCATCAGACCGGGAATAACAGATACGCAGTATTTT.

This rearrangement joins TRBV5-1 to TRBJ2-3, with 8 bases that match TRBD2. V was pared by 4 bases and J by 0 bases, with 10 bases of the junction left unmatched. This CDR3 has 17 residues. Germline V gene data show CDR1 as SGHRS and CDR2 as YFSETQ. In nucleotides, the CDR3 is TGCGCCAGCAGCCCCGGGGTAGCGGGGTACAGCACAGATACGCAGTATTTT. Translation: CASSPGVAGYSTDTQYF.

In this sample, this clone turned up a few times. This chain connects TRBV5-1 to TRBJ2-7, with D perhaps TRBD2 (6 bases). This CDR3 spans 16 amino acids. V was clipped by 2 bases and J by 5 bases, with 20 bases between them. The V gene's germline CDR1 is SGHRS and CDR2 YFSETQ. The CDR3 sequence is CASSLSPLGTGNEQYF. The CDR3 nucleotides are TGCGCCAGCAGCTTAAGTCCACTGGGGACTGGTAACGAGCAGTACTTC.

The chain recombines TRBV6-1 with TRBJ2-3, with a weak D call TRBD1 (6 bases). The CDR3 sequence is 14 residues long. V was cut by 3 bases and J by 0 bases, with 7 bases left in between. The germline CDR1 and CDR2 sequences are MNHNS and SASEGT. The CDR3 nucleotides read TGTGCCAGCAGTGAGGACAGAAGCACAGATACGCAGTATTTT. It yields the protein CASSEDRSTDTQYF.

The rearrangement uses TRBV2 and TRBJ1-3; D possibly corresponds to TRBD1 (5 bases). Trimming took off 5 bases at V and 8 bases at J, with 10 bases between the two ends. CDR1 and CDR2 (germline): SNHLY, FYNNEI. The CDR3 runs 12 residues. The CDR3 bases are TGTGCCAGCAGTCTTACAGGAGACACCATATATTTT. Its translation: CASSLTGDTIYF.

The rearrangement links TRBV6-5 to TRBJ1-2; 7 bases fit TRBD1. The CDR3 runs 15 residues. The junction had 8 bases not matched to a gene; V was cut back by 7 bases and J by 0 bases. Germline CDR1 MNHEY, CDR2 SVGAGI. The CDR3 DNA is TGTGCCAGCACCACCGCGGGACAGTCTAACTATGGCTACACCTTC. Its protein is CASTTAGQSNYGYTF.

This clone turned up a few times. The chain employs TRBV28 and TRBJ1-2, with TRBD1 identical over 7 bases. After removal of 10 bases from V and 6 bases from J, the junction contained 14 bases not matched to a gene. CDR3 length: 14 amino acids. The V gene's germline CDR1 is MDHEN and CDR2 SYDVKM. CDR3: CAIKTGVGVDGYTF. The DNA of the CDR3 is TGTGCCATTAAAACAGGGGTGGGAGTCGATGGCTACACCTTC.

The chain has TRBV30 and TRBJ2-1; 7 positions match TRBD2. The CDR3 is 18 residues long. V gave up 0 bases and J gave up 5 bases; unmatched junction bases: 16. In germline, CDR1 is GTSNPN, CDR2 SVGIG (reference sequence). The CDR3 coding sequence is TGTGCCTGGAGTGTATCCTTCGGCGAGCGGGAAGTAGACAATGAGCAGTTCTTC. It translates to CAWSVSFGEREVDNEQFF.

In nucleotides, the CDR3 is TGCGCCAGCAGCCAAGGGGCTAACACAGATACGCAGTATTTT. Translating it yields CASSQGANTDTQYF. The chain has TRBV4-1 and TRBJ2-3, with D uncertain. V gave up 1 base and J gave up 2 bases, with 7 bases separating them. CDR1 is MGHRA and CDR2 is YSYEKL in the germline V gene. This CDR3 is 14 amino acids long.

This clone has a single count. The chain combines TRBV5-6 with TRBJ2-3; 10 positions agree with TRBD1. The CDR3 contains 14 residues. CDR1 is SGHDT, CDR2 YYEEEE, per germline. J was trimmed by 11 bases and V by 5 bases; bases with no gene match: 11. CDR3 amino acids: CASSWDRGVFEQYF. The CDR3 nucleotides are TGTGCCAGCAGTTGGGACAGGGGTGTGTTCGAGCAGTATTTT.

Here the CDR3 reads CASLIGHFTGGYTF. The DNA for the CDR3 is TGTGCCAGCTTGATTGGACATTTCACAGGGGGCTACACCTTC. This chain uses TRBV6-4 with TRBJ1-2; tentative D call: TRBD1 (6 bases). With 8 bases removed from V and 8 bases from J, the gap between germline ends came to 21 bases. Germline V gene data show CDR1 as MRHNA and CDR2 as SNTAGT. CDR3 length: 14 amino acids.

The gene calls are TRBV5-4 and TRBJ2-1; D unresolved. V dropped 2 bases and J dropped 8 bases, with 17 bases sitting between them. The germline gives CDR1 SGHNT, CDR2 YYREEE (reference sequence). There are 15 residues in the CDR3. The CDR3 coding sequence is TGTGCCAGCAGCTTCGGTGATGTCGAGGCCCATGAGCAGTTCTTC. Its protein product is CASSFGDVEAHEQFF.

The chain recombines TRBV7-9 with TRBJ1-2, with no clear D. Trimming pared 5 bases from V and 8 bases from J, leaving 18 bases between. This CDR3 has 14 residues. CDR1 is SEHNR, CDR2 FQNEAQ, per germline (reference sequence). For the CDR3, the DNA is TGTGCCAGCAGCCCTAGTACCGACCTCTGGGGCTACACCTTC. Translating gives CASSPSTDLWGYTF.

This clone was counted only a few times. V usage is TRBV5-1 and J usage is TRBJ1-2; 9 nucleotides match TRBD1. The J segment lost 5 bases and the V segment lost 4 bases, leaving 6 bases of the junction unmatched. The CDR3 covers 14 residues. The germline gives CDR1 SGHRS, CDR2 YFSETQ. The CDR3 loop is CASSVGTGYYGYTF. The CDR3 DNA reads TGCGCCAGCAGCGTCGGGACAGGGTATTATGGCTACACCTTC. The whole variable domain, remainder taken from reference TRBV5-1 and TRBJ1-2, is KAGVTQTPRYLIKTRGQQVTLSCSPISGHRSVSWYQQTPGQGLQFLFEYFSETQRNKGNFPGRFSGRQFSNSRSEMNVSTLELGDSALYLCASSVGTGYYGYTFGSGTRLTVV.

The chain recombines TRBV4-2 with TRBJ2-1; 8 bases map to TRBD2. Per germline, CDR1 LGHNA and CDR2 YNFKEQ. This CDR3 contains 16 residues. With V trimmed by 1 base and J by 0 bases, 2 bases remained unmatched. This CDR3 is CASSQGGTSSYNEQFF. DNA of the CDR3: TGTGCCAGCAGCCAAGGGGGGACTAGCTCCTACAATGAGCAGTTCTTC.

The chain has TRBV9 and TRBJ2-2, with TRBD2 identical over 7 bases. The CDR3 runs to 16 residues. Germline CDR1 SGDLS, CDR2 YYNGEE. V was pared by 0 bases and J by 5 bases, with 7 bases of the junction left unmatched. CDR3 bases: TGTGCCAGCAGCGTAGCTAGCGGAGGAACTACCGGGGAGCTGTTTTTT. This translates into CASSVASGGTTGELFF.

This clone was observed once. This chain links TRBV5-6 with TRBJ1-1, with a tentative D call TRBD1 (5 bases). Per the germline V gene, CDR1 is SGHDT and CDR2 is YYEEEE. The V and J ends lost 3 bases and 5 bases respectively, with 8 bases between them. The CDR3 loop spans 12 amino acids. As DNA, the CDR3 is TGTGCCAGCAGCTGGCAGGGTACTGAAGCTTTCTTT. It translates to CASSWQGTEAFF.

The sample holds many counts of this clone. The chain has TRBV18 and TRBJ2-1; 8 bases are shared with TRBD2. Germline V gene sequence: CDR1 KGHSH, CDR2 LQKENI. V was pared by 2 bases and J by 7 bases, with 7 bases of the junction left unmatched. The CDR3 loop spans 15 amino acids. CDR3 DNA sequence: TGTGCCAGCTCACCAGCAGCGGGAGTGTCAAATGAGCAGTTCTTC. This translates into CASSPAAGVSNEQFF.

The genes are TRBV4-1 and TRBJ2-7, with TRBD2 matching 8 bases. CDR1 MGHRA and CDR2 YSYEKL come from the germline V gene. Trimming removed 1 base from V and 3 bases from J; junction bases left unmatched: 5. The CDR3 has 15 residues. The CDR3, as DNA: TGCGCCAGCAGCCAAGGTAGCGGGAACCGCTACGAGCAGTACTTC. Translation: CASSQGSGNRYEQYF.

The chain employs TRBV4-2 and TRBJ2-1; weak D call: TRBD1 (6 bases). Between the trimmed V and J ends, which lost 5 bases and 9 bases, there was a span of 17 bases. The CDR3 runs to 14 residues. The germline CDR1 and CDR2 sequences are LGHNA and YNFKEQ. The CDR3: CASSYREIDGEQFF. CDR3 coding DNA: TGTGCCAGCAGCTACAGGGAAATCGACGGTGAGCAGTTCTTC.

This clone is a singleton in its sample. The CDR3, as DNA: TGTGCCAGCAGCCAAGCGGGACAGGGGATAGAGACCCAGTACTTC. This codes for CASSQAGQGIETQYF. The chain has TRBV4-2 and TRBJ2-5, with 10 bases aligning to TRBD1. V shed 1 base, J shed 4 bases, and the junction held 3 bases outside the gene matches. The CDR3 extends over 15 amino acids. Germline-derived CDR1 and CDR2 are LGHNA and YNFKEQ.

V is TRBV27 and J is TRBJ2-3, with 9 nucleotides matching TRBD1. J lost 6 bases, V lost 5 bases, and 12 bases had no gene match. The CDR3 loop spans 16 amino acids. Germline-derived CDR1 and CDR2 are MNHEY and SMNVEV (reference sequence). The CDR3 sequence is CASSPLGQGYKDTQYF. In DNA form, the CDR3 reads TGTGCCAGCAGTCCCCTAGGACAGGGGTACAAGGATACGCAGTATTTT.